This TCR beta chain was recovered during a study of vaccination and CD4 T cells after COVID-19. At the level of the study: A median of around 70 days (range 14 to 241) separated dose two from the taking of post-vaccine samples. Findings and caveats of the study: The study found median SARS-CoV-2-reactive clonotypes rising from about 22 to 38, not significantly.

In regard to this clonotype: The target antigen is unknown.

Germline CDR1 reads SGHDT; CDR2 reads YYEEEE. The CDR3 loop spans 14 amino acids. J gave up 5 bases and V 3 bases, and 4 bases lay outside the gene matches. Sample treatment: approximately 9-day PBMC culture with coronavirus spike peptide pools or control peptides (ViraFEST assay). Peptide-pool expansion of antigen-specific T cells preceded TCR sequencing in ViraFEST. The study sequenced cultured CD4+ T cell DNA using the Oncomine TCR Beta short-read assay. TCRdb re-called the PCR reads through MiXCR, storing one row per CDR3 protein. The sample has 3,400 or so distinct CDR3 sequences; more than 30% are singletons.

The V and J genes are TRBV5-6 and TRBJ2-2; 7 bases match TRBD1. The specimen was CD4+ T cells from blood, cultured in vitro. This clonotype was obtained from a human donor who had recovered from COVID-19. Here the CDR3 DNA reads TGTGCCAGCAGCTCGGGACAGCCTACCGGGGAGCTGTTTTTT. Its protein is CASSSGQPTGELFF.